The 4 T cell receptor beta chains listed next were all sequenced from one sample in a study of blood T cells in healthy people across ages. Next came a second PCR, run for about 7 to 11 cycles, which used a sample-barcoded 5' primer along with a J-beta primer mix. TCRdb processed the 5' RACE reads anew with MiXCR; each CDR3 protein has one entry. The sample lists approximately 800,000 distinct CDR3 sequences, 20% to 25% occurring once. This same sample was also part of a study on T cells of mothers and their children.

Sequenced sample: blood. The receptors derive from a boy aged 10-17 years in good health.

This clonotype has more than one count but fewer than ten. The chain is built from TRBV7-3 and TRBJ2-1; no clear D gene. The germline V and J ends were trimmed by 2 bases and 5 bases, with 10 bases remaining between them. Germline CDR1 reads SGHTA; CDR2 reads FQGTGA. The CDR3 is 14 residues long. The CDR3 here is CASSLDNRDNEQFF. The DNA for the CDR3 is TGTGCCAGCAGCTTAGATAACCGAGACAATGAGCAGTTCTTC.

The rearrangement uses TRBV29-1 and TRBJ2-3, with D possibly matching TRBD2 (6 bases). The CDR3 loop spans 14 amino acids. CDR1 SQVTM and CDR2 ANQGSEA come from the germline V gene. For the CDR3, the DNA is TGCAGTTCTTGTTTAGCGGCAAGCACAGATACGCAGTATTTT. Protein sequence: CSSCLAASTDTQYF.

This chain uses TRBV7-2 with TRBJ1-2; 10 bases fit TRBD1. The CDR3 consists of 17 residues. After removal of 3 bases from V and 6 bases from J, the junction contained 13 bases not matched to a gene. The V gene's germline CDR1 is SGHTA and CDR2 FQGNSA. CDR3 residues: CASSFRLERQGADGYTF. CDR3 coding DNA: TGTGCCAGCAGCTTCCGCCTAGAACGACAGGGGGCCGATGGCTACACCTTC. Supplemented by reference TRBV7-2 and TRBJ1-2, the full variable domain reads GAGVSQSPSNKVTEKGKDVELRCDPISGHTALYWYRQSLGQGLEFLIYFQGNSAPDKSGLPSDRFSAERTGGSVSTLTIQRTQQEDSAVYLCASSFRLERQGADGYTFGSGTRLTVV.

This clonotype came up a few times. The gene calls are TRBV3-1 and TRBJ2-5; D tentatively fits TRBD1 or TRBD2 (5 bases each). Per germline, CDR1 LGHDT and CDR2 YNNKEL (reference sequence). The CDR3 consists of 18 residues. V lost 2 bases, J lost 0 bases, and 19 bases lay in between. CDR3 bases: TGTGCCAGCAGCCAACCACGAGGGGCGGAGATGTACCAAGAGACCCAGTACTTC. Encoded protein: CASSQPRGAEMYQETQYF.